The 13 T cell receptor beta chains listed next were all sequenced from one sample in a study of neurological immune-mediated disorders. TCRdb analysed the 5' RACE reads with MiXCR anew, one entry per CDR3 protein. The table lists under 60,000 distinct CDR3 sequences, approximately 15% of them singletons, with roughly 4% in the top ten. Source material: PBMCs. The receptors were gathered from a man between 60 and 75 years old in good health.

This clonotype was picked up many times. The V and J genes are TRBV10-3 and TRBJ1-1, with D perhaps TRBD1 (6 bases). CDR1 is ENHRY and CDR2 is SYGVKD in the germline V gene. Trimming took off 7 bases at V and 3 bases at J, with 18 bases between the two ends. The CDR3 is 15 amino acids. CDR3 nucleotide sequence: TGTGCCATCATGGAAGGGGGGAGCGGGGACACTGAAGCTTTCTTT. This translates into CAIMEGGSGDTEAFF.

This clonotype was seen ten or more times. The chain carries TRBV5-6 and TRBJ2-1; no definite D call. The V and J ends lost 0 bases and 6 bases respectively, with 7 bases between them. In germline, CDR1 is SGHDT, CDR2 YYEEEE. This CDR3 spans 13 amino acids. CDR3 region: CASSLGFPNEQFF. Here the CDR3 DNA reads TGTGCCAGCAGCTTGGGGTTTCCCAATGAGCAGTTCTTC.

The chain links TRBV20-1 to TRBJ2-1; D possibly corresponds to TRBD1 (5 bases). The CDR3 consists of 12 residues. CDR1 is DFQATT and CDR2 is SNEGSKA in the germline V gene (reference sequence). V was clipped by 2 bases and J by 4 bases, with 6 bases between them. The CDR3 region is CSARRTYNEQFF. For the CDR3, the DNA is TGCAGTGCTAGAAGGACATACAATGAGCAGTTCTTC.

This clonotype was counted at least ten times. The chain couples TRBV20-1 to TRBJ2-1, with 12 nucleotides matching TRBD2. Per germline, CDR1 DFQATT and CDR2 SNEGSKA (reference sequence). With 8 bases clipped from V and 8 bases from J, the junction kept 10 bases outside the gene matches. The CDR3 has 14 residues. CDR3 region: CSTSLAGGNHEQFF. The DNA of the CDR3 is TGCAGTACTTCGCTAGCGGGAGGGAACCATGAGCAGTTCTTC.

This clonotype showed up many times. This rearrangement joins TRBV12-5 to TRBJ1-1, with TRBD1 matching over 10 bases. With V trimmed by 1 base and J by 11 bases, 4 bases remained unmatched. The CDR3 covers 13 residues. The germline V gene has CDR1 LGHNT and CDR2 FRNRAP. The DNA of the CDR3 is TGTGCTAGTGGTTTGGGACAGGGGGCGAAGGCTTTCTTT. This translates into CASGLGQGAKAFF.

The chain employs TRBV20-1 and TRBJ2-6; D gene unclear. This CDR3 is 14 amino acids long. Germline values: CDR1 DFQATT, CDR2 SNEGSKA (reference sequence). CDR3 amino acids: CSVEDGARANVLTF. For the CDR3, the DNA is TGCAGCGTTGAAGATGGTGCCAGGGCCAACGTCCTGACTTTC.

This clonotype appeared many times. In DNA, the CDR3 is TGCAGTGGGGGGGGGGCCAAAAACATTCAGTACTTC. This codes for CSGGGAKNIQYF. The rearrangement uses TRBV20-1 and TRBJ2-4; TRBD2 aligns across 7 bases. CDR3 size: 12 residues. Germline CDR1 reads DFQATT; CDR2 reads SNEGSKA (reference sequence). V shed 7 bases and J 1 base; nucleotides not matched to a gene: 1.

This clonotype was seen repeatedly, ten times or more. V and J are TRBV5-1 and TRBJ2-7; D uncertain. The V gene lost 1 base and the J gene lost 0 bases, with 5 bases spanning the gap. Germline CDR1 and CDR2: SGHRS and YFSETQ. This CDR3 comprises 13 residues. CDR3 sequence (DNA): TGCGCCAGCAGCTTGTCGACCTCCTACGAGCAGTACTTC. Translated: CASSLSTSYEQYF.

This clonotype was found many times. The CDR3 here is CASSRTVTYGYTF. CDR3 DNA: TGTGCCAGCAGTAGGACAGTAACCTATGGCTACACCTTC. The genes are TRBV28 and TRBJ1-2; D perhaps matches TRBD1 (6 bases). Trimming cost V 5 bases and J 4 bases, with 11 bases left between them. This CDR3 region has 13 residues. The germline gives CDR1 MDHEN, CDR2 SYDVKM.

This clonotype came up many times. The chain uses TRBV6-2 or TRBV6-3 and TRBJ2-6; 8 bases match TRBD1. Germline CDR1 reads MNHEY; CDR2 reads SVGEGT. V was pared by 6 bases and J by 4 bases, with 5 bases of the junction left unmatched. The CDR3 has 15 amino acids. The CDR3 nucleotides read TGTGCCAGCAGCCCGACAGGGGCGGGGGCCAACGTCCTGACTTTC. As protein: CASSPTGAGANVLTF.

This clonotype appeared many times. V gene TRBV7-6 combines with J gene TRBJ2-1, with TRBD1 matching 7 bases. J was trimmed by 10 bases and V by 2 bases; bases with no gene match: 8. This CDR3 contains 14 residues. In germline, CDR1 is SGHVS, CDR2 FNYEAQ. CDR3 amino acids: CASSLSPTGREQFF. DNA of the CDR3: TGTGCCAGCAGCTTATCCCCGACAGGGCGCGAGCAGTTCTTC.

This clonotype was picked up one time. The chain recombines TRBV20-1 with TRBJ2-2, with TRBD2 identical over 9 bases. The junction had 19 bases not matched to a gene; V was cut back by 6 bases and J by 8 bases. Germline V gene sequence: CDR1 DFQATT, CDR2 SNEGSKA (reference sequence). The CDR3 covers 17 residues. The chain's CDR3 is CSATKGKGLAIPGELFF. The CDR3 DNA is TGCAGTGCAACGAAAGGGAAGGGACTAGCCATACCTGGGGAGCTGTTTTTT.

The chain joins TRBV3-1 to TRBJ2-7; a possible D gene is TRBD1 (6 bases). Trimming removed 3 bases from V and 7 bases from J, with 16 bases in between. CDR1 is LGHDT and CDR2 is YNNKEL in the germline V gene (reference sequence). The CDR3 runs to 14 residues. CDR3 region: CASSQGIGTREQYF. CDR3 DNA: TGTGCCAGCAGCCAGGGAATAGGGACACGAGAGCAGTACTTC.